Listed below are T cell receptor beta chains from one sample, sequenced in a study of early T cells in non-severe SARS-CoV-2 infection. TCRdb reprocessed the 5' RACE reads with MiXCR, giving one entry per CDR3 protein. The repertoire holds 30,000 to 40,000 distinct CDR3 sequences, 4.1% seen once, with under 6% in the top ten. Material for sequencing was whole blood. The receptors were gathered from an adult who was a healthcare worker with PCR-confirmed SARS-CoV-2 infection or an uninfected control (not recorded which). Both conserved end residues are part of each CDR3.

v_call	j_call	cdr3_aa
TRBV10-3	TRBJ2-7	CAISESLVTYEQYF
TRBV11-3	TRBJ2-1	CASSLDGLEQFF
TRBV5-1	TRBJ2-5	CASSFLAVRRTQETQYF
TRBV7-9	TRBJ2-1	CASSPGRARYNEQFF
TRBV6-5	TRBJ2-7	CASRGLSSSYEQYF
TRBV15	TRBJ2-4	CATSKAGAAKNIQYF
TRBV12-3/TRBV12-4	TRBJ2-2	CASSFAPGQGGELFF
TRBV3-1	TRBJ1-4	CASSGIGQGPEKLFF
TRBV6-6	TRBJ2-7	CASSSGTGVSYEQYF
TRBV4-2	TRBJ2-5	CASSQASRGAQETQYF
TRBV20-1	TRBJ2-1	CSARAPMRLARAGYNEQFF
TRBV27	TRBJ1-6	CASSLKTNSPLHF
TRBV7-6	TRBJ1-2	CASSRTRGVYGYTF
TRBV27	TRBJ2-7	CASSFRTGTSAEQYF
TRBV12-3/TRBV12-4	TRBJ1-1	CASSSSWGAATEAFF
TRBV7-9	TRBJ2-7	CASSLAPRGLGEQYF
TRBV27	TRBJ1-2	CASSLSARADYGYTF
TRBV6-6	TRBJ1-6	CASSQGQGSSPLHF
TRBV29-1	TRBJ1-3	CSTTGVENTIYF
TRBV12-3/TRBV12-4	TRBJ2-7	CASSFMGQVNEQYF
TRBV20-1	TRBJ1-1	CSASGFGFSAEAFF
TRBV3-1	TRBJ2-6	CASSQEMGGSGANVLTF
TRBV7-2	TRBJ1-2	CASSLAQGQTYGYTF
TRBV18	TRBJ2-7	CASSPPGGGSYEQYF
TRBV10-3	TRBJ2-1	CAISEILALSNNEQFF
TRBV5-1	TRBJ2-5	CASSLGPSGQETQYF
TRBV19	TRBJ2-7	CASSISGMLYEQYF
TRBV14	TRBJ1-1	CASSQRPMITGDNTEAFF
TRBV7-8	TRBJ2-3	CASSPGADTQYF
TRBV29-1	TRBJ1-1	CSVGTVSGPAFF
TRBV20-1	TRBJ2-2	CSASGFAGTENTGELFF
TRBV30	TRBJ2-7	CAWSWASGSYEQYF
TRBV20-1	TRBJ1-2	CSAPGRGGYTF
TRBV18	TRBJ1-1	CASSGDREAFF
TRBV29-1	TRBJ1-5	CSVAGGSNQPQHF
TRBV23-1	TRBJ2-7	CASLGSSTCLGTDNAMGPSYEQYF
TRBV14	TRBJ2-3	CASKPGDFTDTQYF
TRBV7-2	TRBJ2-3	CASSLAPGGPDTQYF
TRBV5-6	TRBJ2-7	CASSDGLGRTYEQYF
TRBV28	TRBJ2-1	CASSSGAVSYNEQFF
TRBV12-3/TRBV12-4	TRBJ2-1	CASSFLAGGYNEQFF
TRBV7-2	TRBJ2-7	CASSFHMAGAYEQYF
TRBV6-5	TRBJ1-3	CASSYQGDTGNTIYF
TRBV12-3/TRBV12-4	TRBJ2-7	CASSFRTSGSLYF
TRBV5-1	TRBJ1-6	CASSLRTDYNSPLHF
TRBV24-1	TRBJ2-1	CATSEEGSYNEQFF
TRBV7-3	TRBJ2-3	CASSSGLARHTQYF
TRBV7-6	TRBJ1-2	CASSLEGKASGGYTF
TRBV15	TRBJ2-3	CATSRDSVTDTQYF
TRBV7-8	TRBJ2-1	CASSSRDDPYNEQFF
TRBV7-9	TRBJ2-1	CASSLLAGVSFF
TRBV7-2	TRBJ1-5	CASSSPSGGNQPQHF
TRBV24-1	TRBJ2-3	CATKNAGGPDTQYF
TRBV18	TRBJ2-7	CASSPPGPPYEQYF
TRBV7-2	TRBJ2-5	CASSLESGGVETQYF
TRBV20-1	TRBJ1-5	CSASSWDRRLNQPQHF
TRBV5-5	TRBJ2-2	CASSPTGGAGTGELFF
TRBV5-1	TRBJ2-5	CASSLGRDSQTQYF
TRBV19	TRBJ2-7	CASSILPGYEQYF